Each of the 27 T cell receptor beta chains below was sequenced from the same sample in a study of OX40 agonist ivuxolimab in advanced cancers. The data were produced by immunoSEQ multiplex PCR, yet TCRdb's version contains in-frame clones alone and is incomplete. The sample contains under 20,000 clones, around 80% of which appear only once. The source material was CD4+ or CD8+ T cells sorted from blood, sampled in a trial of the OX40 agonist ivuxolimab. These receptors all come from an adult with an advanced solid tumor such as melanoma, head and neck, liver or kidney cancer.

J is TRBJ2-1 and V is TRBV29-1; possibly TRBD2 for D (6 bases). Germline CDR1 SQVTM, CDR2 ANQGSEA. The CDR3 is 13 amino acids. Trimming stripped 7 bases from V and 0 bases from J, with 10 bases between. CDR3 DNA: TGCAGCGGGGGACTGAGCTCCTACAATGAGCAGTTCTTC. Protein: CSGGLSSYNEQFF.

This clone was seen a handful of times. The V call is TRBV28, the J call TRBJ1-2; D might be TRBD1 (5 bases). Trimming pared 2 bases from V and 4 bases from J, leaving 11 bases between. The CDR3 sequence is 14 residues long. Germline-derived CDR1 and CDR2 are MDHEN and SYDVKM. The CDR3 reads CASSLTGTFYGYTF. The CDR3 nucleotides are TGTGCCAGCAGTTTAACAGGCACCTTCTATGGCTACACCTTC.

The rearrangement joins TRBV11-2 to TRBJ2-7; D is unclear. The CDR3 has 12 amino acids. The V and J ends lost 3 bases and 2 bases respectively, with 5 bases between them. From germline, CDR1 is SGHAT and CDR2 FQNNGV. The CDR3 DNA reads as TGTGCCAGCAGCTTCGGAACCTACGAGCAGTACTTC. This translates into CASSFGTYEQYF.

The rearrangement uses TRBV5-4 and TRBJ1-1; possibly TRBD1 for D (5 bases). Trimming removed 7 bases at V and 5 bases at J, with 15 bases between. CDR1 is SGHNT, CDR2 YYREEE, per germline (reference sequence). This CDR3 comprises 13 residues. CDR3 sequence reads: CASDVGVGTEAFF. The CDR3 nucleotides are TGTGCCAGCGACGTAGGGGTCGGGACTGAAGCTTTCTTT.

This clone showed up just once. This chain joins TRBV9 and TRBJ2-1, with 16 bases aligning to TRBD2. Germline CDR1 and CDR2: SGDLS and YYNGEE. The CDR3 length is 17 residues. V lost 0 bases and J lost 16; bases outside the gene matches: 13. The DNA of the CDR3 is TGTGCCAGCAGCGTAGAGGGACTAGCGGGAGGGCCGTCTAAATTTTTCTTC. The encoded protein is CASSVEGLAGGPSKFFF.

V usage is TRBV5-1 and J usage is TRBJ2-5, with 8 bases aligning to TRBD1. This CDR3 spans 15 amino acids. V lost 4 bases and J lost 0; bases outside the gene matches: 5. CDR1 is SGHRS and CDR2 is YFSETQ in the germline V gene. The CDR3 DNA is TGCGCCAGCAGCGCCTACAGGGGGTACCAAGAGACCCAGTACTTC. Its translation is CASSAYRGYQETQYF.

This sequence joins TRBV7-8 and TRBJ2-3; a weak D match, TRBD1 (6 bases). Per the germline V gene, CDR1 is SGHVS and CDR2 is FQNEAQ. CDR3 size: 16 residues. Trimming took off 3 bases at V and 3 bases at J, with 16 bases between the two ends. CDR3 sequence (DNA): TGTGCCAGCAGCTTCGATGGGACAATGTTGACAGATACGCAGTATTTT. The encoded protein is CASSFDGTMLTDTQYF.

The CDR3 region has the DNA TGTGCCAGCAGCTTAGATCTGGGCGGGAGCTCCTACAATGAGCAGTTCTTC. This sequence encodes CASSLDLGGSSYNEQFF. This rearrangement joins TRBV7-2 to TRBJ2-1; 7 bases map to TRBD2. Germline V gives CDR1 SGHTA, CDR2 FQGNSA. The CDR3 sequence is 17 residues long. Trimming at V came to 1 base and at J to 0 bases, leaving 6 bases not matched to a gene. Using reference TRBV7-2 and TRBJ2-1 for the parts outside the CDR3, the full variable domain is GAGVSQSPSNKVTEKGKDVELRCDPISGHTALYWYRQSLGQGLEFLIYFQGNSAPDKSGLPSDRFSAERTGGSVSTLTIQRTQQEDSAVYLCASSLDLGGSSYNEQFFGPGTRLTVL.

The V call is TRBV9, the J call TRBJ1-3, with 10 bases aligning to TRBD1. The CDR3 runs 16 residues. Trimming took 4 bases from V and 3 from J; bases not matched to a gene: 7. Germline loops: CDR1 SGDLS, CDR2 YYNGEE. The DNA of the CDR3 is TGTGCCAGCAGCATCTCCGGGACAGGGGTTGGAAACACCATATATTTT. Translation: CASSISGTGVGNTIYF.

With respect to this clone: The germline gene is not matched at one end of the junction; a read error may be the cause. This CDR3 is CASGLAQNTGELFF. The CDR3 DNA reads as TGTGCCAGCGGCTTGGCCCAGAACACCGGGGAGCTGTTTTTT. This chain joins TRBV5-6 and TRBJ2-2; unclear D gene. Germline assignment: CDR1 SGHDT and CDR2 YYEEEE. The CDR3 consists of 14 residues. The whole variable domain, filled in from reference TRBV5-6 and TRBJ2-2, reads DAGVTQSPTHLIKTRGQQVTLRCSPKSGHDTVSWYQQALGQGPQFIFQYYEEEERQRGNFPDRFSGHQFPNYSSELNVNALLLGDSALYLCASGLAQNTGELFFGEGSRLTVL.

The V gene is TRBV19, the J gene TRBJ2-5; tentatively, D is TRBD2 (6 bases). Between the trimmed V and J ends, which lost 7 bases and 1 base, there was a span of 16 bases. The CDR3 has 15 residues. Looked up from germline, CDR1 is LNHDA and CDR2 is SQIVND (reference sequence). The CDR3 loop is CASIRDRGSQETQYF. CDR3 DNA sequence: TGTGCCAGTATTCGAGACCGGGGGAGCCAAGAGACCCAGTACTTC.

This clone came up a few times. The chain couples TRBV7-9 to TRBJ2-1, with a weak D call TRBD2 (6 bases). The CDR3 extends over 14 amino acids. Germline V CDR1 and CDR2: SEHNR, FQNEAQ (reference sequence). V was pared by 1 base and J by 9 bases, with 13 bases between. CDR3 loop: CASSLEVRRGEQFF. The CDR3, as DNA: TGTGCCAGCAGCTTAGAGGTTCGGCGGGGTGAGCAGTTCTTC.

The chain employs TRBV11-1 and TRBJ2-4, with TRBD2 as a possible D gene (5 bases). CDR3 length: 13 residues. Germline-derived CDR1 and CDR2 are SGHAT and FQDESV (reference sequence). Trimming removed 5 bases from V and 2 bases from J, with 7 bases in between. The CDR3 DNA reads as TGTGCCAGCAGCCCGGGAACCAAAAACATTCAGTACTTC. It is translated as CASSPGTKNIQYF.

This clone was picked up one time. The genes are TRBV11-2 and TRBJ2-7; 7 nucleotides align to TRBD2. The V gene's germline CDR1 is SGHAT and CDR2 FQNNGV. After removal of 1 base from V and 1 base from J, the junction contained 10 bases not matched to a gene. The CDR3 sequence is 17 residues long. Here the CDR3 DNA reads TGTGCCAGCAGCTTAGGGTCGGGGGGACGTAGGTCCTACGAGCAGTACTTC. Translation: CASSLGSGGRRSYEQYF.

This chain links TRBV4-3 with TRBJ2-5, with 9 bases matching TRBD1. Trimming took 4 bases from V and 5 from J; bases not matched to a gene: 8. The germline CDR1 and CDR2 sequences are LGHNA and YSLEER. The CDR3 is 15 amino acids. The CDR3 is CASSPRQGGTETQYF. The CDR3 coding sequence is TGCGCCAGCAGCCCGAGACAGGGGGGAACGGAGACCCAGTACTTC.

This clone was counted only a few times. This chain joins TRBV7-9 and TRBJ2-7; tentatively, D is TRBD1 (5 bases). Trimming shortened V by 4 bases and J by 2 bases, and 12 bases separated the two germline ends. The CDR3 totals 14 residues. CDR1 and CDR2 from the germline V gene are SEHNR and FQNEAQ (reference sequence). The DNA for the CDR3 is TGTGCCAGCAGCTACGACAGATTTCCCTACGAGCAGTACTTC. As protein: CASSYDRFPYEQYF.

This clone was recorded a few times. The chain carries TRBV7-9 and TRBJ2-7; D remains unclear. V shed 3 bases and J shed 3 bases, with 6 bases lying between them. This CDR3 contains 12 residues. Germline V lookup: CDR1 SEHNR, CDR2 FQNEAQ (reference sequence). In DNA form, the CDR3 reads TGTGCCAGCAGCTTGATGGACTACGAGCAGTACTTC. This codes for CASSLMDYEQYF.

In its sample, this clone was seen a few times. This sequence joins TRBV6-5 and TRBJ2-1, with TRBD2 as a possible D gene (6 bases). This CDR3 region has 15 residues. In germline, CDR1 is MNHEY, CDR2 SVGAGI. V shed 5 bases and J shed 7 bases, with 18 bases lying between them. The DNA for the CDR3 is TGTGCCAGCAGTCTTAGCCTCCCTGGGGGGAATGAGCAGTTCTTC. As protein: CASSLSLPGGNEQFF.

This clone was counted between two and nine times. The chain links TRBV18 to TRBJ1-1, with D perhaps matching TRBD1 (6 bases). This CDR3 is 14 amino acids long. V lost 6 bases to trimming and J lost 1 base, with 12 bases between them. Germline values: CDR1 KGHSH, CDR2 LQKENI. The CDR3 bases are TGTGCCAGCTCTTTAGGGGGGGGGAACACTGAAGCTTTCTTT. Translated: CASSLGGGNTEAFF.

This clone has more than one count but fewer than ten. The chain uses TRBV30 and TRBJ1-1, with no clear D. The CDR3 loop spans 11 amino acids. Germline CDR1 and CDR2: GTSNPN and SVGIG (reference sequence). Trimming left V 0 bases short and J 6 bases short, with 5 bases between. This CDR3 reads CAWSVLSEAFF. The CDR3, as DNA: TGTGCCTGGAGTGTTCTTTCTGAAGCTTTCTTT.

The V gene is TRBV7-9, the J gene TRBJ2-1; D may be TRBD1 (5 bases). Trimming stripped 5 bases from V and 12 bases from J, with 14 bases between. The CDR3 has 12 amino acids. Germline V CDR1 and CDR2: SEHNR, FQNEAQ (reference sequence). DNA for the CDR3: TGTGCCAGCAGCCTAGGGCAAAGGGGGCAGTTCTTC. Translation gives CASSLGQRGQFF.

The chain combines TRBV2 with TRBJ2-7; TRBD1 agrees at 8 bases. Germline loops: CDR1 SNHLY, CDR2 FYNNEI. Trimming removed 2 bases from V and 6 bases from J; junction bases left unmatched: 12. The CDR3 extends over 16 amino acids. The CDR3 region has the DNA TGTGCCAGCAGTGAAAGTGAGGGACAGGTCCTTCTCGAGCAGTACTTC. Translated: CASSESEGQVLLEQYF. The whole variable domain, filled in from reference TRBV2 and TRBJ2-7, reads EPEVTQTPSHQVTQMGQEVILRCVPISNHLYFYWYRQILGQKVEFLVSFYNNEISEKSEIFDDQFSVERPDGSNFTLKIRSTKLEDSAMYFCASSESEGQVLLEQYFGPGTRLTVT.

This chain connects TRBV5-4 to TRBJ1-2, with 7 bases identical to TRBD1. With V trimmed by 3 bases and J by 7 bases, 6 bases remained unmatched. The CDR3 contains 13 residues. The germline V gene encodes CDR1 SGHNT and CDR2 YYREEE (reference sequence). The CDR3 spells CASSSPGGVGYTF. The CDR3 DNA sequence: TGTGCCAGCAGCTCGCCAGGGGGGGTTGGCTACACCTTC.

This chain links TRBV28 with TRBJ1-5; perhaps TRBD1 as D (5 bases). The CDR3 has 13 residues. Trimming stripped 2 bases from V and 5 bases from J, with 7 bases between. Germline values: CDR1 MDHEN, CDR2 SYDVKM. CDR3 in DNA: TGTGCCAGCAGTTTAAGGGGAGATCAGCCCCAGCATTTT. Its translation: CASSLRGDQPQHF.

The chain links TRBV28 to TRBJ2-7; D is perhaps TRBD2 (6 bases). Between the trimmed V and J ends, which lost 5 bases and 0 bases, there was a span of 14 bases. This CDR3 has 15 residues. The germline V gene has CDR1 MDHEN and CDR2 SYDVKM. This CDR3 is CASSDRAGSSYEQYF. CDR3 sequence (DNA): TGTGCCAGCAGTGACAGAGCGGGTAGCTCCTACGAGCAGTACTTC.

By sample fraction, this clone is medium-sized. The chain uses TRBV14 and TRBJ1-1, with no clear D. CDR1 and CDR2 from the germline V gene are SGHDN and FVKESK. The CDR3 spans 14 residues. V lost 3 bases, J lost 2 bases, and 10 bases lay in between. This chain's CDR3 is CASSQYGVNTEAFF. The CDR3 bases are TGTGCCAGCAGCCAGTACGGGGTAAACACTGAAGCTTTCTTT.

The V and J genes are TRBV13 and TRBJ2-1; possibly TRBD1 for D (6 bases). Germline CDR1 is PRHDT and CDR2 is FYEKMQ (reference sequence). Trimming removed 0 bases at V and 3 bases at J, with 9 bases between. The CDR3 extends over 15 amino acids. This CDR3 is CASSLGQGSYNEQFF. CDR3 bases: TGTGCCAGCAGCTTAGGCCAGGGGAGCTACAATGAGCAGTTCTTC.